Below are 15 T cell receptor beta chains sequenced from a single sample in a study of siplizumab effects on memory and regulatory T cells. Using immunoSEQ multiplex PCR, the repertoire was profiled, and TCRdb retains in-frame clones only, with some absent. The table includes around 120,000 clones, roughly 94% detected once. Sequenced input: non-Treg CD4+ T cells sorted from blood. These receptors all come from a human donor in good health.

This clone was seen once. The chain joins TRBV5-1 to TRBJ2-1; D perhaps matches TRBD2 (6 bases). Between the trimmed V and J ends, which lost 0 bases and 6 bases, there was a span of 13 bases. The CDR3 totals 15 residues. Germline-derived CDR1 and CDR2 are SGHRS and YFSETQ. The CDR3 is CASSLATSFSNEQFF. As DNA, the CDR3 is TGCGCCAGCAGCTTGGCTACTAGCTTTAGCAATGAGCAGTTCTTC.

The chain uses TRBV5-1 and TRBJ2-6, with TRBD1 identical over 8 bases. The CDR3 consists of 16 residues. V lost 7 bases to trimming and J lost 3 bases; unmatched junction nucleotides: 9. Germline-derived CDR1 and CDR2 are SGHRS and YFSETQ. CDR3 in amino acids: CASHRQGAGGANVLTF. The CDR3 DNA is TGCGCCAGCCACAGGCAGGGGGCAGGTGGGGCCAACGTCCTGACTTTC.

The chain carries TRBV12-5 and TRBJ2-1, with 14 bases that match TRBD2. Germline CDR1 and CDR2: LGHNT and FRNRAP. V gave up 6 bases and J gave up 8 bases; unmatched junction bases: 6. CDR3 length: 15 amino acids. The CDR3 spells CASGGGTSGRHEQFF. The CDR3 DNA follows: TGTGCTAGTGGGGGCGGGACTAGCGGGAGACATGAGCAGTTCTTC.

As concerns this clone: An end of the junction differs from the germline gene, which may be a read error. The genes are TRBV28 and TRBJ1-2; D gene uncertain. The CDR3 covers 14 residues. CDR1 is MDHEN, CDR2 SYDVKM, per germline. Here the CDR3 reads CASGLPGNPDGYTF. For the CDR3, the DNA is TGTGCCAGCGGTTTACCGGGCAATCCAGATGGCTACACCTTC.

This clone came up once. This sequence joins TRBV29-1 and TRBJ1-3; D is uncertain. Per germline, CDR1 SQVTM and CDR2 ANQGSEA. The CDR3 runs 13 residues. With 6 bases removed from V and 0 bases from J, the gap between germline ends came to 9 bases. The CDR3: CSVRVHSGNTIYF. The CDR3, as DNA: TGCAGCGTGAGGGTGCACTCTGGAAACACCATATATTTT.

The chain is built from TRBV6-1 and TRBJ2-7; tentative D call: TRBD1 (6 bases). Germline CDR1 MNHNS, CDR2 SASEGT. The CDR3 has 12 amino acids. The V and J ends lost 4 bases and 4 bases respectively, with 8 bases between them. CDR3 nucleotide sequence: TGTGCCAGCAGTGCCAGGGGTTACGAGCAGTACTTC. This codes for CASSARGYEQYF.

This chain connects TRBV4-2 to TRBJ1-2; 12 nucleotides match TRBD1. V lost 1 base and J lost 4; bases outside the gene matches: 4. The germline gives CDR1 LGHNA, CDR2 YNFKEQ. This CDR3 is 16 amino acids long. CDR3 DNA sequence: TGTGCCAGCAGCCAAGGGGGGACAGGGGGCGGCTATGGCTACACCTTC. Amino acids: CASSQGGTGGGYGYTF.

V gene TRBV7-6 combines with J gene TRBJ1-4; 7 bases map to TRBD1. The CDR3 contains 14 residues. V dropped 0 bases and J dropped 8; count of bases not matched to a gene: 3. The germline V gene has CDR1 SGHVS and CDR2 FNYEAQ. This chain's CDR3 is CASSLAGGSEKLFF. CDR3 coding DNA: TGTGCCAGCAGCTTAGCAGGGGGCAGCGAAAAACTGTTTTTT.

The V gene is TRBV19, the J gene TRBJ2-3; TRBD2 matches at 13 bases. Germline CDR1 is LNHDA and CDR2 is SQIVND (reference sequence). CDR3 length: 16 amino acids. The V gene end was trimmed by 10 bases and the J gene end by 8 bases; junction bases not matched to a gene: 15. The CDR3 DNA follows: TGTGCCACCCAAATGGGGACTAGCGGGGCCCCGGGTACGCAGTATTTT. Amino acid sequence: CATQMGTSGAPGTQYF. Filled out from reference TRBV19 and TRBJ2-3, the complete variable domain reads DGGITQSPKYLFRKEGQNVTLSCEQNLNHDAMYWYRQDPGQGLRLIYYSQIVNDFQKGDIAEGYSVSREKKESFPLTVTSAQKNPTAFYLCATQMGTSGAPGTQYFGPGTRLTVL.

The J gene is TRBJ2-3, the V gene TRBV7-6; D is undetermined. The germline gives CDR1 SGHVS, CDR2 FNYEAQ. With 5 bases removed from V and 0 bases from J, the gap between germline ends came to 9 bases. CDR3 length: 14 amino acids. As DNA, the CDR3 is TGTGCCAGCAGCGCCGTGTGGAGCACAGATACGCAGTATTTT. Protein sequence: CASSAVWSTDTQYF. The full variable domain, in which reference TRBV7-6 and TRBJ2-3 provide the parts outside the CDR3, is GAGVSQSPRYKVTKRGQDVALRCDPISGHVSLYWYRQALGQGPEFLTYFNYEAQQDKSGLPNDRFSAERPEGSISTLTIQRTEQRDSAMYRCASSAVWSTDTQYFGPGTRLTVL.

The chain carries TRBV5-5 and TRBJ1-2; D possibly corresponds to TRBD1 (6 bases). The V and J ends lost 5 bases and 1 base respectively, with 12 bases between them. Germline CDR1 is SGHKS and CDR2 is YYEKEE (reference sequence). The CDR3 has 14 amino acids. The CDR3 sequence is CASRLLQGNYGYTF. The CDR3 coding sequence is TGTGCCAGCAGGCTCCTACAGGGTAACTATGGCTACACCTTC.

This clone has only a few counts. The CDR3 region is CASSNREVYGYTF. CDR3 bases: TGTGCCAGCAGCAACAGGGAAGTGTATGGCTACACCTTC. This chain joins TRBV11-2 and TRBJ1-2, with a possible D match to TRBD1 (6 bases). The CDR3 length is 13 residues. Between the trimmed V and J ends, which lost 5 bases and 5 bases, there was a span of 12 bases. CDR1 and CDR2 (germline): SGHAT, FQNNGV.

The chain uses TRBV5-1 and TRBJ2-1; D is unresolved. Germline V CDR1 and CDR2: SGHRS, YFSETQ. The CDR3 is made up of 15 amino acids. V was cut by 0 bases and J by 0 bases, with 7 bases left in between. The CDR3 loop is CASSLAGTSYNEQFF. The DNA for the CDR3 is TGCGCCAGCAGCTTGGCGGGCACCTCCTACAATGAGCAGTTCTTC.

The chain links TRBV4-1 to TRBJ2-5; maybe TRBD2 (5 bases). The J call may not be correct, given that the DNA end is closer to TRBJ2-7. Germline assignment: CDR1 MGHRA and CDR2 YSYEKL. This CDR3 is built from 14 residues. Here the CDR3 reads CASSQVGGSYEQYF. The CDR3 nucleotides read TGCGCCAGCAGCCAAGTGGGCGGGTCCTACGAGCAGTACTTC.

CDR3 coding DNA: TGCGCCAGCAGCTTGGTTGGCAGGGGTTCCAATGAGCAGTTCTTC. Protein: CASSLVGRGSNEQFF. J is TRBJ2-1 and V is TRBV5-1; D possibly corresponds to TRBD1 (6 bases). CDR1 is SGHRS and CDR2 is YFSETQ in the germline V gene. The V end lost 0 bases, the J end lost 6 bases, and 13 bases lay between the germline ends. The CDR3 loop spans 15 amino acids.